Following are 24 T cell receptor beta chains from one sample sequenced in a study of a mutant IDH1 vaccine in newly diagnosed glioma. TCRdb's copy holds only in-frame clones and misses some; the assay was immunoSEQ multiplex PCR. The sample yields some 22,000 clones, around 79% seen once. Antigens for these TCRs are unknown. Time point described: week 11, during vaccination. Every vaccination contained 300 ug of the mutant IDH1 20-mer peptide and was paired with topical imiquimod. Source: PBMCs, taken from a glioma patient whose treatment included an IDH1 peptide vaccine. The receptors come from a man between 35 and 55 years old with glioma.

CDR3 loop: CASSLTGAPYEQYF. In DNA, the CDR3 is TGTGCCAGCAGCCTTACGGGGGCCCCCTACGAGCAGTACTTC. V usage is TRBV21-1 and J usage is TRBJ2-7. TRBV21-1 is a documented pseudogene. The CDR3 is 14 residues long.

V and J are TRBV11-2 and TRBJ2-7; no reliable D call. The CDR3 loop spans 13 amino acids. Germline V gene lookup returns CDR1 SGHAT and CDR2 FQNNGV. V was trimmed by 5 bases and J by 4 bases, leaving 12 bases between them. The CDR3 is CASSPPDPYEQYF. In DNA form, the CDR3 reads TGTGCCAGCAGCCCCCCCGACCCGTACGAGCAGTACTTC.

CDR3 sequence: CASSLDRLNEQFF. The CDR3 nucleotides are TGTGCCAGCAGCTTGGACAGGTTAAATGAGCAGTTCTTC. The chain employs TRBV7-7 and TRBJ2-1; 7 nucleotides agree with TRBD1. The CDR3 runs 13 residues. V shed 3 bases, J shed 7 bases, and the junction held 3 bases outside the gene matches. CDR1 and CDR2 (germline): SSHAT, FNYEAQ (reference sequence).

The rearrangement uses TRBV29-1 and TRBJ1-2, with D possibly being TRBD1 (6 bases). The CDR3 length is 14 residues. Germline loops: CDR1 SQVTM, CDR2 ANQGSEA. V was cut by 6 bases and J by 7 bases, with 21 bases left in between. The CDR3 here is CSVQGGPGAGGYTF. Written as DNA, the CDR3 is TGCAGCGTCCAAGGGGGTCCGGGGGCAGGTGGCTACACCTTC.

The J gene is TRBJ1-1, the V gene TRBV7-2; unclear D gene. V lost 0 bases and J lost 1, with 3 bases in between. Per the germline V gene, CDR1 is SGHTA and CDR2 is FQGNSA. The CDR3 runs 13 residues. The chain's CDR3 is CASSLARNTEAFF. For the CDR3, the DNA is TGTGCCAGCAGCTTAGCCAGGAACACTGAAGCTTTCTTT.

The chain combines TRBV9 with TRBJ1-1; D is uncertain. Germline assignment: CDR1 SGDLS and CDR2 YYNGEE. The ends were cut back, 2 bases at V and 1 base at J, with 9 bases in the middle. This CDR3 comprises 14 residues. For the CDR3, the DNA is TGTGCCAGCAGCGTGGCCTCGGGGAACACTGAAGCTTTCTTT. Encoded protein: CASSVASGNTEAFF.

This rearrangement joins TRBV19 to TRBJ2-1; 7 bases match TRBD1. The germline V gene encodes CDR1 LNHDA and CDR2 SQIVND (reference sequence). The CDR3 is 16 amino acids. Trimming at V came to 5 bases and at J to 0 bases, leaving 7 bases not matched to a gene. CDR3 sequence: CASSAGTDPSYNEQFF. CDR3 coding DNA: TGTGCCAGTAGTGCCGGGACAGATCCCTCCTACAATGAGCAGTTCTTC.

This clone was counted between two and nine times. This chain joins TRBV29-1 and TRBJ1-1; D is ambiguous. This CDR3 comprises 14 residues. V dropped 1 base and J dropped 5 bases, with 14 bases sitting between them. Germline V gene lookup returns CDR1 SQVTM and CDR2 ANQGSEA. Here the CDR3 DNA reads TGCAGCGTTGAAGGGGGAGGATTCGGGACTGAAGCTTTCTTT. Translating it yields CSVEGGGFGTEAFF.

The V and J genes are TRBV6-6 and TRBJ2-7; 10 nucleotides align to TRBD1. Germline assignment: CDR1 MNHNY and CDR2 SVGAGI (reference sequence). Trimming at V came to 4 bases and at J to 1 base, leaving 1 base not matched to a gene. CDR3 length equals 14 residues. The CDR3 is CASSSDRGSYEQYV. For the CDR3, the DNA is TGTGCCAGCAGTTCGGACAGGGGGTCCTACGAGCAGTACGTC.

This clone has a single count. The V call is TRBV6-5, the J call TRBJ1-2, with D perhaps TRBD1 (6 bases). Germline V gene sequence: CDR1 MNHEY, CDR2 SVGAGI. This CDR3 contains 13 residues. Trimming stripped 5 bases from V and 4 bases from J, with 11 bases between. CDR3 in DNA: TGTGCCAGCAGTCCGGGGGCTGCCTATGGCTACACCTTC. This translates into CASSPGAAYGYTF.

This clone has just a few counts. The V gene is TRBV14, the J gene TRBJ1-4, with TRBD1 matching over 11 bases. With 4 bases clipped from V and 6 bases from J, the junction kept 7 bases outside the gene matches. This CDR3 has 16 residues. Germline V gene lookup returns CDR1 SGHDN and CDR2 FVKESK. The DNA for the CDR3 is TGTGCCAGCAGCCGCCTCGGACAGGGGGCGGATGAAAAACTGTTTTTT. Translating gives CASSRLGQGADEKLFF.

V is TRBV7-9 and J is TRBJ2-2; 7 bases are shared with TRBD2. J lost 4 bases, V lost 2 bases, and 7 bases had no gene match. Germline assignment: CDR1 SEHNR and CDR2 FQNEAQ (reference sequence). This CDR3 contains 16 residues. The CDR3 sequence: CASSLLAGDGTGELFF. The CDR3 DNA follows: TGTGCCAGCAGCTTACTTGCGGGAGACGGCACCGGGGAGCTGTTTTTT.

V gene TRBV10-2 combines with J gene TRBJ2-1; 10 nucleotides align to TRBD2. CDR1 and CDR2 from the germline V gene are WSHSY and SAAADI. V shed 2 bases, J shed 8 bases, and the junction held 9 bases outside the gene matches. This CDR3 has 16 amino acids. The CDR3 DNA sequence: TGCGCCAGCAGTGAGGCTAGCGGGAGCGGCAGGGATGAGCAGTTCTTC. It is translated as CASSEASGSGRDEQFF.

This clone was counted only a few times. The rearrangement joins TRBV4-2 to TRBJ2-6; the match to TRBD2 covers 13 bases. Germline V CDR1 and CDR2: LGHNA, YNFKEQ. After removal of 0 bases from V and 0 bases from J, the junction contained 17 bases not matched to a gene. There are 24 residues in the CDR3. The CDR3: CASSQDPPPPGLAGLFSGANVLTF. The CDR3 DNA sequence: TGTGCCAGCAGCCAAGATCCCCCCCCTCCGGGACTAGCGGGGCTATTCTCTGGGGCCAACGTCCTGACTTTC.

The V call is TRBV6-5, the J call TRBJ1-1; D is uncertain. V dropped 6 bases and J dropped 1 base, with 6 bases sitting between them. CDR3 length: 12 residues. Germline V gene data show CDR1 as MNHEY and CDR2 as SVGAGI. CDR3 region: CASSGQNTEAFF. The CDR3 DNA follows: TGTGCCAGCAGCGGCCAGAACACTGAAGCTTTCTTT.

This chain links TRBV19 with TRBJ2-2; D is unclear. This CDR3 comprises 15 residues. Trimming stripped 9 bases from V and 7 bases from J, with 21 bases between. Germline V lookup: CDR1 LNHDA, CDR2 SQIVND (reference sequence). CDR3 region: CASSDRGGVFGELFF. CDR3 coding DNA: TGTGCCAGCTCAGACCGCGGTGGGGTTTTCGGGGAGCTGTTTTTT.

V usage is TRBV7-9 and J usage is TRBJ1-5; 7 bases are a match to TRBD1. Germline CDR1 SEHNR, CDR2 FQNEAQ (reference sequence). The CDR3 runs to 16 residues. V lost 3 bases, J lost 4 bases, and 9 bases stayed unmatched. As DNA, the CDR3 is TGTGCCAGCAGCTTTTACGCCGGGACAGATAATCAGCCCCAGCATTTT. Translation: CASSFYAGTDNQPQHF.

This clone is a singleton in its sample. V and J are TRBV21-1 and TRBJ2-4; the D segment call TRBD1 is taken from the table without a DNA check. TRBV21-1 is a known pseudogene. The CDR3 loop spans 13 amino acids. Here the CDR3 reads CASSGLAKNIQYF. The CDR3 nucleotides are TGTGCCAGCTCAGGGTTAGCCAAAAACATTCAGTACTTC.

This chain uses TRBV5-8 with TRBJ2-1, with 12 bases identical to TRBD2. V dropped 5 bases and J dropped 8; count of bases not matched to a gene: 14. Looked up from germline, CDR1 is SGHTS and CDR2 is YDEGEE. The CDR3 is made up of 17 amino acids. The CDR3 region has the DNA TGTGCCAGCAGTCCCAGACTAGCGGGAGTGGGTACGGATGAGCAGTTCTTC. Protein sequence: CASSPRLAGVGTDEQFF.

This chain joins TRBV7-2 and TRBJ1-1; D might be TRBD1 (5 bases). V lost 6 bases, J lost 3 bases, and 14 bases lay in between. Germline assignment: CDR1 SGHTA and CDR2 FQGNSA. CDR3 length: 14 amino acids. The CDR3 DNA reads TGTGCCAGCAGACCTATCCTGGGGGACACTGAAGCTTTCTTT. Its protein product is CASRPILGDTEAFF.

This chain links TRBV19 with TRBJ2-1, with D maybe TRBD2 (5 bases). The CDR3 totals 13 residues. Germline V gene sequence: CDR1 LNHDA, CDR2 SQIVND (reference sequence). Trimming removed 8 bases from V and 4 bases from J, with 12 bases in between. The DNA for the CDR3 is TGTGCCAGTCGGCAAGCGGCTTACAATGAGCAGTTCTTC. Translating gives CASRQAAYNEQFF.

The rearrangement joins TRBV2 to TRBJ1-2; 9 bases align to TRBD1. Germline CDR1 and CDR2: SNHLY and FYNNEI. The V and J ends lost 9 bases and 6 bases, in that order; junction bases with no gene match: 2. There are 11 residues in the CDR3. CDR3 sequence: CARQGANGYTF. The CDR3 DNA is TGTGCCAGACAGGGGGCAAATGGCTACACCTTC.

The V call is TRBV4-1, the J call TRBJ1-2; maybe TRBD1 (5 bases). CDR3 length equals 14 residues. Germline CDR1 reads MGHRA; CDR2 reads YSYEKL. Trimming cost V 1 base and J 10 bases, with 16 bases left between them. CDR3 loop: CASSQATGSFDYTF. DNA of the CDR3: TGCGCCAGCAGCCAAGCAACAGGCTCCTTTGACTACACCTTC.

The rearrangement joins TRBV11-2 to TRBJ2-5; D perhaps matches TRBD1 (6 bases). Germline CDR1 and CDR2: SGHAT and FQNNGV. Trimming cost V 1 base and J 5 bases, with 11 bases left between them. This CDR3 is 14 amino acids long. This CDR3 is CASSLGGGAETQYF. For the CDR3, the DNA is TGTGCCAGCAGCTTAGGAGGGGGTGCGGAGACCCAGTACTTC.